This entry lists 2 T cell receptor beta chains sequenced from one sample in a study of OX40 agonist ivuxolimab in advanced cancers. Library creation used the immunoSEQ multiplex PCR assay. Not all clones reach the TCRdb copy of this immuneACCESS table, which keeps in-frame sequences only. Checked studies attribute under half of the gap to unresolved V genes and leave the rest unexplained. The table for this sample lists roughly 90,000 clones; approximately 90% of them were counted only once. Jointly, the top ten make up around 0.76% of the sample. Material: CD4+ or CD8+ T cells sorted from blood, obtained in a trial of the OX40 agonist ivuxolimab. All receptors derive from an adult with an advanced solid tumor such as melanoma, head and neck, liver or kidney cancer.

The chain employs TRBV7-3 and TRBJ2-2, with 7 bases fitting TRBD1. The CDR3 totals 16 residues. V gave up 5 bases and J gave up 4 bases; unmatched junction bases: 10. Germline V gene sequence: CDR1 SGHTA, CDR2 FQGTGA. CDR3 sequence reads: CASSPDGQVSTGELFF. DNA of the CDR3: TGTGCCAGCAGCCCCGACGGACAGGTTAGCACCGGGGAGCTGTTTTTT.

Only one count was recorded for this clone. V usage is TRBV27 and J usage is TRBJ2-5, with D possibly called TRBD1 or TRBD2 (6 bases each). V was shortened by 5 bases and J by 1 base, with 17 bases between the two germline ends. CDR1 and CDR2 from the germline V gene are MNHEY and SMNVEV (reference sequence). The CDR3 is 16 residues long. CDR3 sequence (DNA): TGTGCCAGCAGTCTTACAGGGTGGGGAGGCCAAGAGACCCAGTACTTC. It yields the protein CASSLTGWGGQETQYF.